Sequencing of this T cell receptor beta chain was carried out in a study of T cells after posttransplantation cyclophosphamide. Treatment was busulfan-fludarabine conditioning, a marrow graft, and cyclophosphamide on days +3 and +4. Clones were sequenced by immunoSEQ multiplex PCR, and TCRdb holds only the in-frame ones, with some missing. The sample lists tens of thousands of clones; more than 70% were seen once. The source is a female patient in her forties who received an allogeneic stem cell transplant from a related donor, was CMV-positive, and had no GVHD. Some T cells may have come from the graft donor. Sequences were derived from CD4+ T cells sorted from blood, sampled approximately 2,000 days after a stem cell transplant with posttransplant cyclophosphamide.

The CDR3 nucleotides are TGTGCCAGCAGCTTAGATGGGACAGAAGTTTTTTACGAGCAGTACTTC. Translation: CASSLDGTEVFYEQYF. The chain carries TRBV11-3 and TRBJ2-7, with 7 bases fitting TRBD1. The germline V gene encodes CDR1 SGHNT and CDR2 YENEEA. This CDR3 has 16 residues. The junction had 9 bases not matched to a gene; V was cut back by 0 bases and J by 4 bases.